This T cell receptor (beta chain) was recovered during a study of blood T cells in healthy people across ages. Study results and caveats: TCR beta diversity correlated strongly with naive T cell percentage. From one million sequenced T cells, diversity estimates were lower bounds.

Peripheral blood, approximately 10 milliliters per donor, was collected. A second 7 to 11 cycle PCR used barcoded and J-beta primers. One entry per CDR3 protein, called by TCRdb with MiXCR from the 5' RACE reads. Altogether 1.8 million or so distinct CDR3 sequences are present, roughly two fifths being singletons, with the ten largest covering roughly 24%. Turning to this clonotype: Its antigen is not known.

This receptor was taken from a human donor in good health. Specimen: blood.

This CDR3 reads CASSSTGLSYGYTF. DNA for the CDR3: TGTGCCAGCAGCTCTACAGGGCTTTCCTATGGCTACACCTTC. The rearrangement links TRBV5-5 to TRBJ1-2; weak D call: TRBD1 (6 bases). The CDR3 extends over 14 amino acids. V was trimmed by 3 bases and J by 4 bases, leaving 13 bases between them. CDR1 is SGHKS, CDR2 YYEKEE, per germline (reference sequence).